The 20 T cell receptor beta chains below were found in one sample sequenced in a study of shared clonotypes between healthy human individuals (TCRdb year 2020). Libraries were prepared through the immunoSEQ multiplex PCR assay. Held by TCRdb, this immuneACCESS table contains in-frame sequences only and omits some clones. Under half of the omission traces to an unresolved V gene where checked; the cause of the rest is unknown. The sample table lists about 2.4 million clones, about 92% of them with a count of one. Jointly, the top ten make up 0.13% to 0.15% of the sample. Sequencing input: naive CD4+ T cells sorted from blood. This sample's cell subset or site label indicates: CD45RA+ positively selected. These receptors were collected from a man younger than 30 in good health.

The V and J genes are TRBV5-1 and TRBJ2-3; 7 bases map to TRBD1. This CDR3 region has 14 residues. Trimming removed 3 bases from V and 2 bases from J; junction bases left unmatched: 3. From germline, CDR1 is SGHRS and CDR2 YFSETQ. For the CDR3, the DNA is TGCGCCAGCAGCTCGACAGGGATCACAGATACGCAGTATTTT. Translated, it gives CASSSTGITDTQYF.

In the case of this clone: The same CDR3 is also encoded by other DNA sequences in this sample. V is TRBV11-2 and J is TRBJ2-2; maybe TRBD1 (6 bases). The V end lost 5 bases, the J end lost 1 base, and 8 bases lay between the germline ends. The CDR3 length is 14 residues. Germline CDR1 reads SGHAT; CDR2 reads FQNNGV. CDR3 bases: TGTGCCAGCAGCCCGACAGGGAACACCGGGGAGCTGTTTTTT. Protein sequence: CASSPTGNTGELFF.

The V gene is TRBV5-8, the J gene TRBJ1-2; no definite D call. The CDR3 totals 15 residues. The V and J ends lost 4 bases and 5 bases respectively, with 18 bases between them. Germline CDR1 SGHTS, CDR2 YDEGEE. CDR3 in amino acids: CASSPEGGRGYGYTF. CDR3 sequence (DNA): TGTGCCAGCAGCCCGGAGGGAGGGCGAGGGTATGGCTACACCTTC. The full variable domain, rest sourced from reference TRBV5-8 and TRBJ1-2, is EAGVTQSPTHLIKTRGQQATLRCSPISGHTSVYWYQQALGLGLQFLLWYDEGEERNRGNFPPRFSGRQFPNYSSELNVNALELEDSALYLCASSPEGGRGYGYTFGSGTRLTVV.

CDR3 nucleotide sequence: TGTGCCAGTACTAAAGGACTAGCGGGGCCCCGGGCGTTCTTC. This encodes CASTKGLAGPRAFF. The genes are TRBV19 and TRBJ2-1; 12 nucleotides line up with TRBD2. The CDR3 has 14 amino acids. V dropped 7 bases and J dropped 15; count of bases not matched to a gene: 13. CDR1 is LNHDA, CDR2 SQIVND, per germline (reference sequence).

Note on this clone: The same CDR3 is also encoded by other DNA sequences in this sample. The V gene is TRBV7-2, the J gene TRBJ2-7; tentatively, D is TRBD2 (5 bases). Trimming left V 3 bases short and J 4 bases short, with 13 bases between. Germline-derived CDR1 and CDR2 are SGHTA and FQGNSA. CDR3 length: 14 residues. The CDR3, as DNA: TGTGCCAGCAGCTTGGGCAGCGGAGGATACGAGCAGTACTTC. Amino acids: CASSLGSGGYEQYF.

This clone showed up just once. The chain couples TRBV5-1 to TRBJ1-2; D unclear. This CDR3 is 13 amino acids long. V shed 0 bases and J shed 4 bases, with 7 bases lying between them. The germline CDR1 and CDR2 sequences are SGHRS and YFSETQ. CDR3 coding DNA: TGCGCCAGCAGCTTGGCGGCAGTCTATGGCTACACCTTC. It yields the protein CASSLAAVYGYTF.

This clone was counted once. This rearrangement joins TRBV7-9 to TRBJ2-7, with a possible D match to TRBD2 (6 bases). V was cut by 4 bases and J by 4 bases, with 11 bases left in between. This CDR3 has 13 amino acids. CDR1 and CDR2 from the germline V gene are SEHNR and FQNEAQ (reference sequence). This CDR3 is CASSSGSLYEQYF. CDR3 nucleotides: TGTGCCAGCAGCTCCGGGAGCTTATACGAGCAGTACTTC.

J is TRBJ1-2 and V is TRBV6-6, with D hard to call. The CDR3 totals 13 residues. Germline V gene sequence: CDR1 MNHNY, CDR2 SVGAGI (reference sequence). V lost 6 bases and J lost 2, with 10 bases in between. The CDR3 is CASSAGENYGYTF. CDR3 bases: TGTGCCAGCAGCGCAGGCGAAAACTATGGCTACACCTTC.

This chain links TRBV5-1 with TRBJ2-5, with D possibly matching TRBD2 (5 bases). V gave up 4 bases and J gave up 5 bases, with 18 bases separating them. The length of the CDR3 is 15 residues. CDR1 is SGHRS, CDR2 YFSETQ, per germline. The CDR3 spells CASSEGGSAQETQYF. CDR3 nucleotide sequence: TGCGCCAGCAGCGAAGGTGGGAGTGCGCAGGAGACCCAGTACTTC.

About this clone itself: This same CDR3 is encoded by further DNA sequences in the sample. This chain joins TRBV5-1 and TRBJ1-1; 7 bases match TRBD1. The CDR3 extends over 16 amino acids. CDR1 SGHRS and CDR2 YFSETQ come from the germline V gene. With 4 bases clipped from V and 0 bases from J, the junction kept 9 bases outside the gene matches. The CDR3 sequence: CASSLRTGLMNTEAFF. CDR3 in DNA: TGCGCCAGCAGCCTAAGGACAGGCCTCATGAACACTGAAGCTTTCTTT.

On this clone: The same CDR3 is also encoded by other DNA sequences in this sample. The chain recombines TRBV19 with TRBJ1-6; 10 bases agree with TRBD1. The germline gives CDR1 LNHDA, CDR2 SQIVND (reference sequence). This CDR3 has 16 amino acids. V trimming: 3 bases; J trimming: 7 bases; junction bases outside the gene matches: 6. The CDR3 is CASSILRDRGNSPLHF. CDR3 DNA: TGTGCCAGTAGTATCCTCCGGGACAGGGGAAATTCACCCCTCCACTTT.

This chain links TRBV30 with TRBJ1-1; no definite D call. Between the trimmed V and J ends, which lost 5 bases and 4 bases, there was a span of 14 bases. Germline values: CDR1 GTSNPN, CDR2 SVGIG (reference sequence). The CDR3 is 13 residues long. The CDR3 sequence: CAWVLQPGTEAFF. The CDR3 DNA sequence: TGTGCCTGGGTACTCCAACCCGGCACTGAAGCTTTCTTT.

This chain uses TRBV28 with TRBJ1-2; D gene ambiguous. From germline, CDR1 is MDHEN and CDR2 SYDVKM. The CDR3 sequence is 11 residues long. V shed 5 bases and J shed 8 bases, with 9 bases lying between them. CDR3 coding DNA: TGTGCCAGCAGTAGGGCCTGGGGCTACACCTTC. This encodes CASSRAWGYTF.

V is TRBV7-8 and J is TRBJ2-6; TRBD2 might be the D (5 bases). V was pared by 2 bases and J by 0 bases, with 11 bases between. The CDR3 is made up of 17 amino acids. Germline V gene lookup returns CDR1 SGHVS and CDR2 FQNEAQ. CDR3 coding DNA: TGTGCCAGCAGCTTAACTAGAATCAGCTCTGGGGCCAACGTCCTGACTTTC. It is translated as CASSLTRISSGANVLTF.

The chain has TRBV11-2 and TRBJ2-7; no clear D. Trimming removed 4 bases at V and 2 bases at J, with 12 bases between. This CDR3 comprises 14 residues. The germline CDR1 and CDR2 sequences are SGHAT and FQNNGV. The CDR3 region is CASSSITHPYEQYF. CDR3 DNA sequence: TGTGCCAGCAGCTCGATAACACATCCCTACGAGCAGTACTTC. Together with reference TRBV11-2 and TRBJ2-7, the CDR3 gives the full variable domain: EAGVAQSPRYKIIEKRQSVAFWCNPISGHATLYWYQQILGQGPKLLIQFQNNGVVDDSQLPKDRFSAERLKGVDSTLKIQPAKLEDSAVYLCASSSITHPYEQYFGPGTRLTVT.

The J gene is TRBJ2-2, the V gene TRBV7-6; D may be TRBD1 (6 bases). Trimming left V 5 bases short and J 4 bases short, with 14 bases between. Germline V gene lookup returns CDR1 SGHVS and CDR2 FNYEAQ. The CDR3 spans 15 residues. The CDR3 DNA follows: TGTGCCAGCAGCAGGTCCGGGACAACCACCGGGGAGCTGTTTTTT. Its protein product is CASSRSGTTTGELFF.

The rearrangement uses TRBV7-8 and TRBJ1-6; D gene ambiguous. V shed 2 bases and J shed 9 bases, with 17 bases lying between them. Germline values: CDR1 SGHVS, CDR2 FQNEAQ. This CDR3 has 16 amino acids. This chain's CDR3 is CASSLSPGGMGSPLHF. The DNA of the CDR3 is TGTGCCAGCAGCTTATCCCCAGGTGGGATGGGTTCACCCCTCCACTTT.

The V gene is TRBV10-2, the J gene TRBJ2-1; TRBD1 aligns across 8 bases. Germline loops: CDR1 WSHSY, CDR2 SAAADI. CDR3 length: 16 residues. V dropped 4 bases and J dropped 3; count of bases not matched to a gene: 8. CDR3 DNA: TGCGCCAGCAGTGCCGTCGGGACAGGTGTCTACAATGAGCAGTTCTTC. It is translated as CASSAVGTGVYNEQFF.

The chain recombines TRBV19 with TRBJ1-6; 9 bases agree with TRBD1. Per germline, CDR1 LNHDA and CDR2 SQIVND (reference sequence). V gave up 4 bases and J gave up 10 bases; unmatched junction bases: 5. The CDR3 spans 14 residues. CDR3 bases: TGTGCCAGTAGTACCAACAGGGGGCGGTCACCCCTCCACTTT. It yields the protein CASSTNRGRSPLHF.

The chain joins TRBV5-6 to TRBJ2-1; D is perhaps TRBD1 or TRBD2 (6 bases each). Trimming removed 4 bases from V and 3 bases from J, with 17 bases in between. This CDR3 is 16 amino acids long. Per the germline V gene, CDR1 is SGHDT and CDR2 is YYEEEE. In nucleotides, the CDR3 is TGTGCCAGCAGCCGTGACGGGGGCGCCCTCTACAATGAGCAGTTCTTC. Residues: CASSRDGGALYNEQFF.